A selection of T cell receptor beta chains follows, all from one sample in a study of T cell responses to AZD1222 COVID-19 vaccine. Repertoires were generated with immunoSEQ multiplex PCR, while TCRdb's copy carries only in-frame clones and drops some. The sample lists 70,000 to 95,000 clones; about 88% were seen once. The material was peripheral blood, obtained on day 0 of AZD1222 vaccination. The receptor set was obtained from an adult in good health. CDR3s include the opening cysteine and the closing phenylalanine or tryptophan.

V gene,J gene,CDR3 protein
TRBV7-6,TRBJ2-1,CASSLITHAYNEQFF
TRBV5-4,TRBJ2-1,CAIGTSGYNEQFF
TRBV5-4,TRBJ1-1,CASSPMDRGYAEAFF
TRBV12-3/TRBV12-4,TRBJ2-7,CASSLDSGYEQYF
TRBV25-1,TRBJ1-5,CASSENLGPHQPQHF
TRBV4-2,TRBJ1-2,CASSQGSQGNYGYTF
TRBV29-1,TRBJ2-2,CSVFTGDNTGELFF
TRBV6-4,TRBJ2-1,CASSDSPGTSSYNEQFF
TRBV12-3/TRBV12-4,TRBJ2-7,CASSKGSVYEQYF
TRBV14,TRBJ1-6,CASSGLGGGNSPLHF
TRBV5-1,TRBJ1-5,CASSLTGDFNQPQHF
TRBV5-6,TRBJ1-2,CASSLEGGGYTF
TRBV12-5,TRBJ1-4,CASGLGQKNEKLFF
TRBV6-5,TRBJ1-2,CASSHRTGWYTF
TRBV5-4,TRBJ2-3,CASRGAGDTQYF
TRBV9,TRBJ1-1,CASSVGGLSGTEAFF
TRBV27,TRBJ1-4,CASSKRSNEKLFF
TRBV5-1,TRBJ1-4,CASSMGPQGINEKLFF
TRBV4-1,TRBJ2-3,CASSQGILAGGSTDTQYF
TRBV6-2/TRBV6-3,TRBJ2-2,CASSRGTGELFF
TRBV4-2,TRBJ2-2,CASSQGLAGGQTGELFF
TRBV5-1,TRBJ2-7,CASSLFRDEQYF
TRBV7-9,TRBJ1-3,CASSRQGMNTIYF
TRBV28,TRBJ2-2,CASRVLAGTGVTGELFF
TRBV9,TRBJ2-7,CASSVGGGAVNEQYF
TRBV6-2/TRBV6-3,TRBJ2-3,CASSYSLSTDTQYF
TRBV30,TRBJ2-7,CAWTERYEQYF
TRBV14,TRBJ2-1,CASSQFKASGYNEQFF
TRBV6-5,TRBJ1-4,CASSFTRSTNEKLFF
TRBV11-3,TRBJ1-2,CASSFRTGRYGYTF
TRBV11-3,TRBJ2-1,CASSSGNRVASNEQFF
TRBV10-3,TRBJ2-7,CAISERDALVSYEQYF
TRBV11-3,TRBJ2-5,CASHRASGQETQYF
TRBV12-5,TRBJ2-3,CASGTSGVADTQYF
TRBV9,TRBJ1-3,CASSRQGAGGNTIYF
TRBV2,TRBJ2-5,CASTTPRLTNSKTQYF
TRBV18,TRBJ1-1,CASSPGRMNTEAFF
TRBV11-3,TRBJ2-5,CASSFLGPETQYF
TRBV29-1,TRBJ1-1,CSARHIRDEAFF
TRBV10-3,TRBJ1-4,CAISEVGGTNEKLFF
TRBV2,TRBJ2-5,CASIKQGPETQYF
TRBV7-3,TRBJ2-3,CASSLSSAGWGSTDTQYF
TRBV9,TRBJ1-4,CASSVGVGRPVNEKLFF
TRBV11-2,TRBJ1-3,CASSLARSGNTIYF
TRBV6-6,TRBJ1-1,CASSLREGGEAFF
TRBV6-5,TRBJ2-7,CASLDSPLGQYF
TRBV4-2,TRBJ2-1,CASSQGVGVAAGSYNEQFF
TRBV19,TRBJ2-3,CASSPGQGVWPNTDTQYF
TRBV10-3,TRBJ1-1,CAISDDRDGTEAFF
TRBV28,TRBJ1-1,CASSFLSIQGMTEAFF
TRBV12-3/TRBV12-4,TRBJ2-3,CASSLDFTDTQYF
TRBV7-3,TRBJ2-3,CASSSVADTQYF
TRBV5-4,TRBJ2-7,CASSVGTGSYEQYF